The clone carrying this TCR beta chain was recorded only once. Its antigen is currently unknown. This record belongs to a study of cytomegalovirus exposure and HLA in healthy donors. Whole-study context: From HLA-typed donors, an early data release held roughly 80 million unique TCRs. Findings of the study overall: TCR association rates varied by HLA locus in a later analysis, with DRB1 highest and HLA-C lowest.

Germline assignment: CDR1 MNHEY and CDR2 SVGAGI. Trimming took 4 bases from V and 5 from J, leaving 14 bases between them. CDR3 length equals 14 residues. The PCR ran on 60 Vbeta and 13 Jbeta primers. Libraries were prepared by immunoSEQ multiplex PCR; TCRdb keeps only in-frame clonotypes and omits some of them. The profile shows 250,000 to 350,000 clones, about 80% of them singletons. Sequenced material: PBMCs. The gene calls are TRBV6-5 and TRBJ1-1; D might be TRBD1 (6 bases). The sequence came from a girl aged 2 to 9 in good health and CMV-seronegative. The CDR3 reads CASSFWGLGTEAFF. CDR3 DNA sequence: TGTGCCAGCAGTTTCTGGGGGCTAGGTACTGAAGCTTTCTTT.